This T cell receptor beta chain was identified in a study of early T cells in non-severe SARS-CoV-2 infection. Unique molecular identifier tags were affixed to discrete cDNA molecules. TCRdb recomputed calls from the 5' RACE reads with MiXCR, one row per CDR3 protein. Here the sample spans more than 20,000 distinct CDR3 sequences, roughly 5% being singletons. The sample was whole blood. This sequence was found in an adult who was a healthcare worker with PCR-confirmed SARS-CoV-2 infection or an uninfected control (not recorded which).

CDR3 loop: CASSLVHRGNQPQHF. CDR3 nucleotide sequence: TGTGCCAGCAGTTTGGTACACAGAGGCAATCAGCCCCAGCATTTT. V and J are TRBV28 and TRBJ1-5; D gene ambiguous. CDR3 length equals 15 residues. The germline V and J ends were trimmed by 3 bases and 2 bases, with 11 bases remaining between them. CDR1 and CDR2 from the germline V gene are MDHEN and SYDVKM.